This T cell receptor beta chain was identified in a study of T cell responses to AZD1222 COVID-19 vaccine (dated by TCRdb to 2020 to 2022). Concerning the study at large: TCR sequencing covered fewer than 250 trial participants: about 210 given two doses of AZD1222 and around 25 given two doses of MenACWY control vaccine. Trial participants were enrolled by age into 18-55, 56-69 and 70-plus year subgroups, with roughly 150, 30 and 60 TCR-sequenced participants respectively. Points the paper makes about the study in general: Conclusions about previously exposed vaccinees were limited because only six AZD1222 recipients were SARS-CoV-2 seropositive at baseline. In the small 56-69-year group, the increase in depth fell short of significance, most likely because of low power. Reportedly, close to half of the unique spike-specific TCRs recognized epitopes lying outside the regions that are mutated in the B.1.351 and B.1.1.7 variants. No day 14 peak-response samples were available, so repertoires were characterized only after the peak T cell response. Participants were mostly white British, with more females than males. The authors suggested clonal diversity may have been underestimated. CD4 TCRs associated with the vaccine covered the entire spike protein, and the dominant responses were in regions 160-218 and 743-854. After two AZD1222 doses, both the breadth and the depth of spike-specific TCRs were significantly higher than at day 0 and than in MenACWY recipients.

The CDR3 regions of human TCRbeta chains were analyzed by immunosequencing. The paper's data handling went like this. TCRs in the repertoires were matched against a reference library of SARS-CoV-2-specific TCRs that had been generated with the MIRA antigen-specificity platform. Breadth meant the fraction of unique TCRs that were SARS-CoV-2-associated, whereas depth meant the fraction of total T cells that were SARS-CoV-2-associated. Using the MIRA data, each spike-specific TCR was assigned both to the spike region to which the TCR was reactive and to a CD4 or CD8 class. Log10-transformed breadth and depth values were compared by one-way ANOVA with Sidak's multiple comparisons tests. TCRdb retrieved this table from immuneACCESS and kept in-frame rearrangements only. Not all clones are present; in checked studies, unresolved V genes account for under half, and no reason is known for the remainder. Clone size and the V and J calls come from that table; the DNA yielded D and trimming. The sample contains over 65,000 clones, around nine tenths of them found a single time. 6.9% of the sample is held by the ten biggest clonotypes.

Between the V and J ends, shortened by 0 bases and 1 base respectively, the junction contains 12 bases. CDR1 SGHAT and CDR2 FQNNGV are derived from the germline V gene. The CDR3 sequence holds 16 residues, the cysteine and phenylalanine included. The DNA shown is the 48-base CDR3, in frame from base 1. The sample's time point label is to be understood as: about 28 days (+/-7) after the second vaccine dose. AZD1222 recipients with second doses at about 4 weeks or about 12 weeks were pooled, because spike-specific TCR depth and breadth did not differ between schedules. Vaccinee samples came from UK trials COV001 and COV002, including a single-blind randomized controlled phase 2/3 trial of AZD1222 (ChAdOx1 nCoV-19) in healthy adults. For TCRbeta chain sequencing, PBMC samples were collected from trial participants at day 0 and at day 28 after the second dose. As to this clone: Its antigen target is currently unknown. No much larger clonotype is one base removed from it; base qualities were not supplied.

The V and J genes are TRBV11-2 and TRBJ1-1; no D segment can be confidently identified. The specimen comprised peripheral blood, sampled 28 days after the second AZD1222 dose. The TCR comes from an adult who received the AZD1222 COVID-19 vaccine. CDR3 protein: CASSLDWRSQNTEAFF. The nucleotide sequence reads as follows: TGTGCCAGCAGCTTAGATTGGCGCAGTCAGAACACTGAAGCTTTCTTT. The variable domain in full, with residues beyond the CDR3 obtained from the reference TRBV11-2 and TRBJ1-1 genes, is EAGVAQSPRYKIIEKRQSVAFWCNPISGHATLYWYQQILGQGPKLLIQFQNNGVVDDSQLPKDRFSAERLKGVDSTLKIQPAKLEDSAVYLCASSLDWRSQNTEAFFGQGTRLTVV.